The rows below give T cell receptor beta chains drawn from one sample of a study of T cells after posttransplantation cyclophosphamide. Profiled with immunoSEQ multiplex PCR; TCRdb holds only in-frame clones, not every one. The sample has 35,000 to 40,000 clones, none seen only once. Sequencing input: PBMCs. The receptor set was obtained from a man in his fifties in good health, CMV-negative, and a related stem cell transplant donor. The CDR3 runs from the conserved cysteine through the conserved F or W. Fields, in order: J gene, clone size, V gene, D gene, CDR3 DNA, CDR3 protein. A D gene is named only where the DNA matches it firmly. Not every row has a clone size; where given, it reads once, few, many or a size class.

TRBJ2-6 | many | TRBV9 | - | TGTGCCAGCAGCGTAGCCCGGGTCTCTGGGGCCAACGTCCTGACTTTC | CASSVARVSGANVLTF
TRBJ2-3 | - | TRBV11-3 | TRBD2 | TGTGCCAGCAGCTTGGGGGGAAAGCGGGGGGGCCCTCAGGATACGCAGTATTTT | CASSLGGKRGGPQDTQYF
TRBJ1-2 | many | TRBV7-3 | TRBD1 | TGTGCCAGCAGCTTAGAGAGGGGGCCAGGAGGCTACACCTTC | CASSLERGPGGYTF
TRBJ1-2 | - | TRBV7-8 | TRBD1 | TGTGCCAGCAGCTTAGAAGGACAGGGGATCTATGGCTACACCTTC | CASSLEGQGIYGYTF
TRBJ1-6 | many | TRBV5-1 | - | TGCGCCAGCAGCTTGAACAGGGCTTCGAATAATTCACCCCTCCACTTT | CASSLNRASNNSPLHF
TRBJ2-3 | - | TRBV9 | TRBD1 | TGTGCCAGCAGCGACAGGGGGCGAAGCACAGATACGCAGTATTTT | CASSDRGRSTDTQYF
TRBJ1-2 | many | TRBV5-6 | - | TGTGCCAGCAGCTTGACGTCGGGGGGCTACACCTTC | CASSLTSGGYTF
TRBJ2-1 | many | TRBV5-8 | TRBD2 | TGTGCCAGCAATGGAAGGGCGGGGGGGCCCGATGAGCAGTTCTTC | CASNGRAGGPDEQFF
TRBJ2-7 | many | TRBV28 | - | TGTGCCAGTAATACAGGAGGGTCTTACGAGCAGTACTTC | CASNTGGSYEQYF
TRBJ2-7 | - | TRBV4-3 | TRBD2 | TGCGCCAGCAGCCAGAGGCTAGGGCAGCGGGGGGGCGTTTACGAGCAGTACTTC | CASSQRLGQRGGVYEQYF
TRBJ1-1 | many | TRBV6-1 | - | TGTGCCAGCAGTGAGTATTCCACTTCGGAAGCTTTCTTT | CASSEYSTSEAFF
TRBJ2-1 | many | TRBV6-5 | - | TGTGCCAGCAGTTACCTTACCAGGGGCCCCCGTCCTGAGCAGTTCTTC | CASSYLTRGPRPEQFF
TRBJ2-1 | many | TRBV10-3 | TRBD2 | TGTGCCATCAGTGACATGGGCAGGCGAGGACTAGCGGGAGGAGGCATGATCTTC | CAISDMGRRGLAGGGMIF
TRBJ1-2 | many | TRBV5-4 | - | TGTGCCAGCCTCAAGCCGGGAAATAACTATGGCTACACCTTC | CASLKPGNNYGYTF
TRBJ1-5 | many | TRBV9 | TRBD1 | TGTGCCAGCAGCGTAGGGGGGACAGGGGACAATCAGCCCCAGCATTTT | CASSVGGTGDNQPQHF
TRBJ2-1 | few | TRBV7-3 | - | TGTGCCAGCAGCCCGAGAGGTGGTCGGGACAATGAGCAGTTCTTC | CASSPRGGRDNEQFF
TRBJ1-2 | many | TRBV5-1 | TRBD1 | TGCGCCAGCAGCTCTGGAGGGACAGGGGATAACTATGGCTACACCTTC | CASSSGGTGDNYGYTF
TRBJ2-1 | - | TRBV10-3 | - | TGTGCCACCGCTGTAACAAACAATGAGCAGTTCTTC | CATAVTNNEQFF
TRBJ2-5 | few | TRBV5-1 | TRBD2 | TGCGCCAGCAGCTTGGGGACTAGCGGGGGAGAGACCCAGTACTTC | CASSLGTSGGETQYF
TRBJ1-5 | few | TRBV19 | TRBD1 | TGTGCCAGTAGAAGGGACAGGGAGGGGCATCAGCCCCAGCATTTT | CASRRDREGHQPQHF
TRBJ2-1 | many | TRBV4-3 | - | TGCGCCAGCAGCCACGGACTGGATAAGGGTGAGCAGTTCTTC | CASSHGLDKGEQFF
TRBJ2-7 | - | TRBV6-6 | TRBD2 | TGTGCCAGCACGGGACTAGCGGGATCCTTCCGCGACGAGCAGTACTTC | CASTGLAGSFRDEQYF
TRBJ2-7 | few | TRBV20-1 | - | TGCAGTGCTACCCGCTCCTACGAGCAGTACTTC | CSATRSYEQYF
TRBJ2-7 | few | TRBV11-2 | - | TGTGCCAGCAGCTTAGTCGTGGGCAGTACCTACGAGCAGTACTTC | CASSLVVGSTYEQYF
TRBJ2-7 | many | TRBV19 | TRBD1 | TGTGCCAGTAGTATAGATGGGCCGGGACAGGGTCCCTACGAGCAGTACTTC | CASSIDGPGQGPYEQYF
TRBJ1-6 | many | TRBV7-8 | - | TGTGCCAGCAGCCCTGTCCGGAACTACTATAATTCACCCCTCCACTTT | CASSPVRNYYNSPLHF
TRBJ2-2 | many | TRBV5-1 | TRBD2 | TGCGCCAGCAGCTTGGTTGCGGGGGCGAACACCGGGGAGCTGTTTTTT | CASSLVAGANTGELFF
TRBJ1-1 | many | TRBV19 | - | TGTGCCAGTACTGCGGTTGGCACTGAAGCTTTCTTT | CASTAVGTEAFF
TRBJ2-1 | - | TRBV20-1 | - | TGCAGTGCCAGACGGGGGTTTGAGCAGTTCTTC | CSARRGFEQFF
TRBJ2-7 | many | TRBV28 | TRBD2 | TGTGCCAGCAGTTTTTGGGACCCAGCGGGATTCTACGAGCAGTACTTC | CASSFWDPAGFYEQYF
TRBJ2-7 | many | TRBV7-2 | - | TGTGCCAGCAGAGACAGTTTACTACCCTACGAGCAGTACTTC | CASRDSLLPYEQYF
TRBJ2-5 | - | TRBV4-1 | - | TGCGCCAGCAGCCAAGTAATTCGGGAGACCCAGTACTTC | CASSQVIRETQYF
TRBJ2-3 | - | TRBV18 | - | TGTGCCAGCTCACCCTCGAGCACAGATACGCAGTATTTT | CASSPSSTDTQYF
TRBJ2-5 | many | TRBV2 | TRBD1 | TGTGCCAGCAGTGGACAGGGGGAGACCCAGTACTTC | CASSGQGETQYF
TRBJ2-7 | many | TRBV4-1 | TRBD2 | TGCGCCAGCAGCCAAGTAGCGGGGGTATACGAGCAGTACTTC | CASSQVAGVYEQYF
TRBJ1-1 | many | TRBV19 | - | TGTGCCAGGAAACCAAAGAGTGGCACTGAAGCTTTCTTT | CARKPKSGTEAFF
TRBJ2-1 | many | TRBV15 | TRBD1 | TGTGCCACCAGCAGGGGACAGAACAATGAGCAGTTCTTC | CATSRGQNNEQFF
TRBJ1-2 | - | TRBV18 | TRBD1 | TGTGCCAGCTCTCGGGGGGACAGGATCTATGGCTACACCTTC | CASSRGDRIYGYTF
TRBJ2-4 | many | TRBV2 | - | TGTGCCAGCAGTGAAGGGGACTTTTTGCAGCCCAAAAACATTCAGTACTTC | CASSEGDFLQPKNIQYF
TRBJ1-5 | many | TRBV5-1 | - | TGCGCCAGCAGCCTTACAGGGTACCAGCCCCAGCATTTT | CASSLTGYQPQHF
TRBJ1-4 | many | TRBV5-1 | - | TGCGCCAGCAGCTTGCTTGGGGGGGCGAGAAATGAAAAACTGTTTTTT | CASSLLGGARNEKLFF
TRBJ1-1 | many | TRBV29-1 | - | TGCAGCGTTTCAATACAGGCCCCAAAGCAGGCTTTCTTT | CSVSIQAPKQAFF
TRBJ2-3 | - | TRBV9 | TRBD2 | TGTGCCAGCAGCGTAGGGGGGGGAGGGTTAGATACGCAGTATTTT | CASSVGGGGLDTQYF
TRBJ2-1 | many | TRBV7-3 | TRBD2 | TGTGCCAGCAGCAGCGAGCGGGGGAATGAGCAGTTCTTC | CASSSERGNEQFF
TRBJ2-1 | many | TRBV9 | - | TGTGCCAGCAGCGCTACTGGCGGAAACTCCTACAATGAGCAGTTCTTC | CASSATGGNSYNEQFF
TRBJ2-1 | few | TRBV13 | TRBD2 | TGTGCCAGCAGCTCGGCTGGCGGGGGGGCCGTTGTCTCCTACAATGAGCAGTTCTTC | CASSSAGGGAVVSYNEQFF
TRBJ2-1 | many | TRBV25-1 | TRBD2 | TGTGCCAGCAAAGGTGGCGGGGGATTATACAATGAGCAGTTCTTC | CASKGGGGLYNEQFF
TRBJ1-2 | few | TRBV4-2 | TRBD1 | TGTGCCAGCAGCCAGGAGGAAAGGACAGGGACCTTTGGCTACACCTTC | CASSQEERTGTFGYTF
TRBJ1-5 | many | TRBV9 | - | TGTGCCAGCACCCCCGGGGATAGCAATCAGCCCCAGCATTTT | CASTPGDSNQPQHF
TRBJ2-1 | many | TRBV6-5 | TRBD2 | TGTGCCAGCAGTTACTCGCGGGAGTTTTTGTACAATGAGCAGTTCTTC | CASSYSREFLYNEQFF
TRBJ2-3 | few | TRBV15 | TRBD2 | TGTGCCACCAGCAGACCTGGGACTAGCGGGAGGGCCCAAGATACGCAGTATTTT | CATSRPGTSGRAQDTQYF
TRBJ2-5 | many | TRBV14 | - | TGTGCCAGCTCCCAAACCGGGTTGGAGACCCAGTACTTC | CASSQTGLETQYF
TRBJ1-1 | many | TRBV6-1 | - | TGTGCCAGCGGGGAGGTAAATTTCGCTGAAGCTTTCTTT | CASGEVNFAEAFF
TRBJ2-7 | many | TRBV15 | TRBD1 | TGTGCCACCTGGGGACAGAGCTCCTACGAGCAGTACTTC | CATWGQSSYEQYF
TRBJ1-2 | few | TRBV19 | TRBD1 | TGTGCCAGTAGTTCAGCCGGGACAGGGGACCGCTATGGCTACACCTTC | CASSSAGTGDRYGYTF
TRBJ1-1 | many | TRBV4-3 | TRBD1 | TGCGCCAGCAGCCCCGGGACAGGGGGACCTGAAGCTTTCTTT | CASSPGTGGPEAFF
TRBJ2-1 | many | TRBV18 | - | TGTGCCAGCTCTCCCCGTCGGGGGACTGAGCAGTTCTTC | CASSPRRGTEQFF
TRBJ1-3 | many | TRBV7-2 | - | TGTGCCAGCAGCCCCCCAGGGACTAGAGACACCATATATTTT | CASSPPGTRDTIYF
TRBJ2-3 | many | TRBV6-1 | TRBD1 | TGTGCCAGTTTTGAGACAGGGAGAGCAGATACGCAGTATTTT | CASFETGRADTQYF